Below, 4 T cell receptor beta chains from the same sample are listed, as sequenced in a study of cytomegalovirus exposure and HLA in healthy donors. The PCR used 60 Vbeta and 13 Jbeta primers. The method was immunoSEQ multiplex PCR; TCRdb's version includes in-frame clones alone and lacks a portion of them. Found here are about 83,000 clones, about 77% of them singletons; the top ten hold more than 3.5%. The sequencing input was PBMCs. The receptors come from a man between 60 and 75 years old in good health and CMV-seronegative.

This clone was counted only a few times. This chain links TRBV9 with TRBJ2-1, with D hard to call. Deletions cut 4 bases from V and 9 bases from J, with 17 bases between. This CDR3 comprises 14 residues. CDR1 and CDR2 (germline): SGDLS, YYNGEE. As DNA, the CDR3 is TGTGCCAGCAGCCTTCGGGTAGCCCGCAGTGAGCAGTTCTTC. This codes for CASSLRVARSEQFF.

V is TRBV6-5 and J is TRBJ2-7; 9 bases match TRBD2. The V and J ends lost 7 bases and 4 bases, in that order; junction bases with no gene match: 11. The CDR3 is made up of 15 amino acids. Germline V lookup: CDR1 MNHEY, CDR2 SVGAGI. The CDR3: CASKLGRGGLYEQYF. DNA of the CDR3: TGTGCCAGCAAACTAGGGCGGGGGGGCCTATACGAGCAGTACTTC.

V and J are TRBV10-2 and TRBJ2-7; a weak D match, TRBD2 (6 bases). The germline CDR1 and CDR2 sequences are WSHSY and SAAADI. V lost 6 bases, J lost 0 bases, and 9 bases lay in between. There are 13 residues in the CDR3. In DNA form, the CDR3 reads TGCGCCAGCAGGGGACTCAACTCCTACGAGCAGTACTTC. Residues: CASRGLNSYEQYF.

This chain joins TRBV5-5 and TRBJ2-6, with D perhaps TRBD1 (5 bases). V was shortened by 1 base and J by 3 bases, with 20 bases between the two germline ends. The germline V gene encodes CDR1 SGHKS and CDR2 YYEKEE (reference sequence). This CDR3 has 19 amino acids. DNA for the CDR3: TGTGCCAGCAGCTTGAACGGTGGCCAGGGAAGATATGGGGCCAACGTCCTGACTTTC. Encoded protein: CASSLNGGQGRYGANVLTF.